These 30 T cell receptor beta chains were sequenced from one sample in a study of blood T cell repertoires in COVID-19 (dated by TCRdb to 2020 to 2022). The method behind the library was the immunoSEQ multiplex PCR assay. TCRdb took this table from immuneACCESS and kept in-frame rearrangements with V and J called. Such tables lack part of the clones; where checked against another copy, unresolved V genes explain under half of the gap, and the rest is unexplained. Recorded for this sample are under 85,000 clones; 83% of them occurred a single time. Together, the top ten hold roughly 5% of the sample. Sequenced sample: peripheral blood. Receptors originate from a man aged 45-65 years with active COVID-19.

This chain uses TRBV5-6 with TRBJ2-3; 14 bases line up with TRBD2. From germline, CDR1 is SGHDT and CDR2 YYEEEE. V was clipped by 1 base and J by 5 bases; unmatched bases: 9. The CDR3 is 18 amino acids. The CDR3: CASSLFSTSGGARDTQYF. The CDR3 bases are TGTGCCAGCAGCTTGTTCTCGACTAGCGGGGGGGCCAGAGATACGCAGTATTTT.

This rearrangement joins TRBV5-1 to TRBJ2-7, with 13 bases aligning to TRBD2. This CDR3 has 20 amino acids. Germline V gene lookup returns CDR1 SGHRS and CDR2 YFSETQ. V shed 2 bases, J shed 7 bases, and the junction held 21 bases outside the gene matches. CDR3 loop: CASSFQSPLRRTSGGLEQYF. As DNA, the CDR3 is TGCGCCAGCAGCTTCCAGTCCCCCTTGAGGAGGACTAGCGGGGGTTTAGAGCAGTACTTC.

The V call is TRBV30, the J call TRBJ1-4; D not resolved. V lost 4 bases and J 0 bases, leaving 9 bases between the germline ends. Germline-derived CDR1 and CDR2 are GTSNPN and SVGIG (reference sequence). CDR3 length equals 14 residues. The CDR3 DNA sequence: TGTGCCTGGACGGAGGGAGCAACTAATGAAAAACTGTTTTTT. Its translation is CAWTEGATNEKLFF.

In DNA, the CDR3 is TGTGCCAGCCTTCTAACGGGAGGGGGCACTGAAGCTTTCTTT. Its protein is CASLLTGGGTEAFF. This chain joins TRBV2 and TRBJ1-1; D may be TRBD1 (6 bases). V dropped 8 bases and J dropped 4 bases, with 17 bases sitting between them. Germline-derived CDR1 and CDR2 are SNHLY and FYNNEI. The CDR3 is made up of 14 amino acids. The full variable domain, in which reference TRBV2 and TRBJ1-1 provide the parts outside the CDR3, is EPEVTQTPSHQVTQMGQEVILRCVPISNHLYFYWYRQILGQKVEFLVSFYNNEISEKSEIFDDQFSVERPDGSNFTLKIRSTKLEDSAMYFCASLLTGGGTEAFFGQGTRLTVV.

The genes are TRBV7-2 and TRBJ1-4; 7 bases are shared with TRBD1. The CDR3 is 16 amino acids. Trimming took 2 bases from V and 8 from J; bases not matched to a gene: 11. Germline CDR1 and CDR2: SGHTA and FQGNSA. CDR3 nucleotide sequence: TGTGCCAGCAGCTTAAATGAGGGGGCCGGAGCCGAAAAACTGTTTTTT. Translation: CASSLNEGAGAEKLFF.

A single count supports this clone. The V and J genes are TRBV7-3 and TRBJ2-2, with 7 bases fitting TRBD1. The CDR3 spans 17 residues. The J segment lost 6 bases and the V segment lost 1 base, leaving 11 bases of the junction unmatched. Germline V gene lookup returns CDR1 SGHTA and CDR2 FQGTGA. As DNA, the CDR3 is TGTGCCAGCAGCTTAAATGGGGGACAGACCTTTCCCGGGGAGCTGTTTTTT. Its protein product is CASSLNGGQTFPGELFF.

CDR3 bases: TGTGCCAGTAGTATAGGTCTCTATGAGCAGTTCTTC. It encodes CASSIGLYEQFF. This chain links TRBV19 with TRBJ2-1, with D unclear. The V and J ends lost 1 base and 8 bases respectively, with 6 bases between them. CDR1 LNHDA and CDR2 SQIVND come from the germline V gene (reference sequence). This CDR3 spans 12 amino acids. Looking up the rest from reference TRBV19 and TRBJ2-1 gives the full variable domain: DGGITQSPKYLFRKEGQNVTLSCEQNLNHDAMYWYRQDPGQGLRLIYYSQIVNDFQKGDIAEGYSVSREKKESFPLTVTSAQKNPTAFYLCASSIGLYEQFFGPGTRLTVL.

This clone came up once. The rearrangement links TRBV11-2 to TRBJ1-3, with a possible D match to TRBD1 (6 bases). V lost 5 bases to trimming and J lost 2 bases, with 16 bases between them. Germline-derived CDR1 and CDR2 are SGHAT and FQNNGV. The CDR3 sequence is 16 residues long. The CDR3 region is CASSPDRLGTGNTIYF. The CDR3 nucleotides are TGTGCCAGCAGCCCCGACAGGTTGGGAACTGGAAACACCATATATTTT.

The CDR3 sequence is CASTLTRNEQYF. Here the CDR3 DNA reads TGTGCCAGCACCCTTACTAGAAACGAGCAGTACTTC. This chain connects TRBV2 to TRBJ2-7, with D tentatively TRBD2 (5 bases). Germline V gene data show CDR1 as SNHLY and CDR2 as FYNNEI. V was cut by 7 bases and J by 5 bases, with 12 bases left in between. The CDR3 is 12 residues long.

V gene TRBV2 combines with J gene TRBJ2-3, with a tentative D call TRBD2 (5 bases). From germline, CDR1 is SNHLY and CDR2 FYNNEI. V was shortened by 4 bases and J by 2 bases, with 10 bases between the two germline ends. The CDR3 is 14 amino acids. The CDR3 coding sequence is TGTGCCAGCAGTGCTAAGCGGAACACAGATACGCAGTATTTT. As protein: CASSAKRNTDTQYF.

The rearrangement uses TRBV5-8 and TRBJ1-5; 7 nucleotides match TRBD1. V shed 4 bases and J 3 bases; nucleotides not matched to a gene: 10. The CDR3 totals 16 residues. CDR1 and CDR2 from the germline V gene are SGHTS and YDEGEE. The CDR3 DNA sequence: TGTGCCAGCAGCGGAGCCGCCGGGACAGACAATCAGCCCCAGCATTTT. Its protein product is CASSGAAGTDNQPQHF.

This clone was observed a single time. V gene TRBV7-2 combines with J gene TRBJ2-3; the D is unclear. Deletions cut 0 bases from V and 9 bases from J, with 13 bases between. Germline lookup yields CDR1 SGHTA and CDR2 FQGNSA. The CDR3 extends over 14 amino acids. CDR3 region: CASSLATALETQYF. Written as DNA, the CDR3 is TGTGCCAGCAGCTTAGCCACAGCATTAGAGACGCAGTATTTT.

The CDR3 region has the DNA TGCGCCAGCAGCCAGGCAGGGGGCAAAAACATTCAGTACTTC. Amino acids: CASSQAGGKNIQYF. The chain recombines TRBV4-3 with TRBJ2-4; 7 bases agree with TRBD1. With 3 bases clipped from V and 3 bases from J, the junction kept 2 bases outside the gene matches. Germline V lookup: CDR1 LGHNA, CDR2 YSLEER. This CDR3 contains 14 residues.

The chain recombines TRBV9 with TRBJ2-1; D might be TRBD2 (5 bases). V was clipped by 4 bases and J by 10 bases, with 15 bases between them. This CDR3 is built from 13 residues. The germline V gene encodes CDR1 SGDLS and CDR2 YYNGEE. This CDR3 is CASSPPLRGEQFF. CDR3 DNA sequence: TGTGCCAGCAGCCCCCCGCTCCGGGGAGAGCAGTTCTTC. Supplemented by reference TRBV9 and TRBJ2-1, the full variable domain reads DSGVTQTPKHLITATGQRVTLRCSPRSGDLSVYWYQQSLDQGLQFLIQYYNGEERAKGNILERFSAQQFPDLHSELNLSSLELGDSALYFCASSPPLRGEQFFGPGTRLTVL.

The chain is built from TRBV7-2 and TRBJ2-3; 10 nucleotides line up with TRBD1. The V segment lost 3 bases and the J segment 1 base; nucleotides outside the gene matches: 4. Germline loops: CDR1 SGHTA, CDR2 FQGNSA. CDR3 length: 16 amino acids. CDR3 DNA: TGTGCCAGCAGCTTCGGACAGGGGGGGGGCACAGATACGCAGTATTTT. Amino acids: CASSFGQGGGTDTQYF.

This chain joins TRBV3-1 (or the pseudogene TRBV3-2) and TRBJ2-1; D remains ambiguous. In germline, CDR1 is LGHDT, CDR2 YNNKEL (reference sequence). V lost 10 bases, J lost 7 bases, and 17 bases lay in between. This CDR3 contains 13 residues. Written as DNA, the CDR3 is TGTGCCACGCGCAACCAGGCTCTTAATGAGCAGTTCTTC. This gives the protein CATRNQALNEQFF.

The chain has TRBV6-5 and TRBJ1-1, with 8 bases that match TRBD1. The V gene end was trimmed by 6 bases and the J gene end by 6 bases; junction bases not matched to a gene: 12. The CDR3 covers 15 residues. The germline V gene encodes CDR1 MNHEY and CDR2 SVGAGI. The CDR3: CASSRTRGLRAEAFF. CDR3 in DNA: TGTGCCAGCAGCCGTACCAGGGGGCTGAGGGCTGAAGCTTTCTTT.

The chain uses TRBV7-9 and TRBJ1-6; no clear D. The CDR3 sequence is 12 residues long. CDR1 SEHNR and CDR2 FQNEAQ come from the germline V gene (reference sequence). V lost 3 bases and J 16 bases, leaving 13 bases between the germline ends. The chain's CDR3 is CASSFGSGYLHF. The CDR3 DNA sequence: TGTGCCAGCAGCTTCGGGTCGGGTTATCTCCACTTT.

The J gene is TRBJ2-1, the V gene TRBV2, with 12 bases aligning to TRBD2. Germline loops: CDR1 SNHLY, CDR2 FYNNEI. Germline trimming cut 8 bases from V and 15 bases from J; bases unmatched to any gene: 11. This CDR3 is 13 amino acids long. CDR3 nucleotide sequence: TGTGCCAGCGAGAGGACTAGCGGGGCGGAGAGGTTCTTC. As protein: CASERTSGAERFF.

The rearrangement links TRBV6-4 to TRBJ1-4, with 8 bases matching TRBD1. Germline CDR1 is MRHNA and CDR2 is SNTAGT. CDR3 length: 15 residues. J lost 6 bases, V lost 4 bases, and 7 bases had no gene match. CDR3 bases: TGTGCCAGCAGTGGCCTCAGGGGGCGAGATGAAAAACTGTTTTTT. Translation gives CASSGLRGRDEKLFF.

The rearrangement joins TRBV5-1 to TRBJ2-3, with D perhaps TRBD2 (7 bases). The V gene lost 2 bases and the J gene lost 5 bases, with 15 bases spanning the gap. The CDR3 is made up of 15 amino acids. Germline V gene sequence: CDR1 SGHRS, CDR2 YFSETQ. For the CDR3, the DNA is TGCGCCAGCAGCTTTAGCTGGGGGGGGCAAGATACGCAGTATTTT. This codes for CASSFSWGGQDTQYF.

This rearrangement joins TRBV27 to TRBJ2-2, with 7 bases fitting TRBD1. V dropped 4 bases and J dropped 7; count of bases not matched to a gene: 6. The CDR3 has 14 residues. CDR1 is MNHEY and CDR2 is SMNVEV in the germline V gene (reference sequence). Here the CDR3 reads CASSSTGFIGELFF. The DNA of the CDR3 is TGTGCCAGCAGTTCGACAGGGTTTATCGGGGAGCTGTTTTTT.

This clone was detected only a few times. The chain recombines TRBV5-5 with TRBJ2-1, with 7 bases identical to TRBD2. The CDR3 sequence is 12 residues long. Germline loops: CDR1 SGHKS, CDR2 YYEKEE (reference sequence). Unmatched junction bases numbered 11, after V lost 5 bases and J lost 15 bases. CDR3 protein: CASSFSGGPPFF. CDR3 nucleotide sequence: TGTGCCAGCAGTTTTTCGGGAGGCCCCCCGTTCTTC. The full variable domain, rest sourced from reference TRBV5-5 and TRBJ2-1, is DAGVTQSPTHLIKTRGQQVTLRCSPISGHKSVSWYQQVLGQGPQFIFQYYEKEERGRGNFPDRFSARQFPNYSSELNVNALLLGDSALYLCASSFSGGPPFFGPGTRLTVL.

The CDR3 DNA sequence: TGTGCCAGCAGTGACAGGACAAAAACAGATACGCAGTATTTT. This translates into CASSDRTKTDTQYF. This rearrangement joins TRBV5-4 to TRBJ2-3, with D perhaps matching TRBD1 (6 bases). Germline CDR1 is SGHNT and CDR2 is YYREEE (reference sequence). The CDR3 spans 14 residues. Trimming stripped 5 bases from V and 3 bases from J, with 13 bases between.

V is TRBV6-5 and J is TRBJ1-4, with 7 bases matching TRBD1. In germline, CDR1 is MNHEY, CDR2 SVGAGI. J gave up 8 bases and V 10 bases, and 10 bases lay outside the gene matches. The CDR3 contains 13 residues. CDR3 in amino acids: CATKTGAREKLFF. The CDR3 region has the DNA TGTGCCACCAAAACAGGGGCCCGGGAAAAACTGTTTTTT.

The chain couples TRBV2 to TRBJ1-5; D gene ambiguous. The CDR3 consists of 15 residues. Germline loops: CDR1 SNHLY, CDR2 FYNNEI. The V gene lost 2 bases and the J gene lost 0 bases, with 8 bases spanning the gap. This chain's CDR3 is CASSERRYSNQPQHF. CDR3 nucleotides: TGTGCCAGCAGTGAACGTAGATATAGCAATCAGCCCCAGCATTTT. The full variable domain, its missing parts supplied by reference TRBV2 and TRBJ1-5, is EPEVTQTPSHQVTQMGQEVILRCVPISNHLYFYWYRQILGQKVEFLVSFYNNEISEKSEIFDDQFSVERPDGSNFTLKIRSTKLEDSAMYFCASSERRYSNQPQHFGDGTRLSIL.

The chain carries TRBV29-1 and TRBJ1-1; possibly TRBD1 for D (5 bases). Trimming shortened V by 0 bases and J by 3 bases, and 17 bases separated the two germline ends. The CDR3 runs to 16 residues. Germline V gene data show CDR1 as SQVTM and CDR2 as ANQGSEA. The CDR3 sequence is CSVEDDGGVRDTEAFF. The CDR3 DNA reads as TGCAGCGTTGAAGACGATGGGGGGGTTCGGGACACTGAAGCTTTCTTT.

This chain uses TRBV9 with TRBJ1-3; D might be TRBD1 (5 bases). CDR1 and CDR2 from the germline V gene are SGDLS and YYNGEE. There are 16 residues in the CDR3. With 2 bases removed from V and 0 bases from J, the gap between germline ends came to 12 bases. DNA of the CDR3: TGTGCCAGCAGCGTCGACACAGGCTTCTCTGGAAACACCATATATTTT. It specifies CASSVDTGFSGNTIYF.

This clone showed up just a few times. CDR3 DNA: TGTGCCAGTAGTATCCAGCCTAGCGGGGCGAACACCGGGGAGCTGTTTTTT. It specifies CASSIQPSGANTGELFF. This chain connects TRBV19 to TRBJ2-2; 9 bases agree with TRBD2. Germline loops: CDR1 LNHDA, CDR2 SQIVND (reference sequence). CDR3 length: 17 amino acids. V trimming: 3 bases; J trimming: 0 bases; junction bases outside the gene matches: 5.

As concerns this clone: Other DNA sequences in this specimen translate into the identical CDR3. The CDR3 DNA reads as TGTGCCAGCTCACCCGGGACAGGGAGTACAGATACGCAGTATTTT. It translates to CASSPGTGSTDTQYF. The chain carries TRBV18 and TRBJ2-3, with 9 bases fitting TRBD1. The germline CDR1 and CDR2 sequences are KGHSH and LQKENI. V shed 3 bases and J 3 bases; nucleotides not matched to a gene: 4. This CDR3 has 15 residues.